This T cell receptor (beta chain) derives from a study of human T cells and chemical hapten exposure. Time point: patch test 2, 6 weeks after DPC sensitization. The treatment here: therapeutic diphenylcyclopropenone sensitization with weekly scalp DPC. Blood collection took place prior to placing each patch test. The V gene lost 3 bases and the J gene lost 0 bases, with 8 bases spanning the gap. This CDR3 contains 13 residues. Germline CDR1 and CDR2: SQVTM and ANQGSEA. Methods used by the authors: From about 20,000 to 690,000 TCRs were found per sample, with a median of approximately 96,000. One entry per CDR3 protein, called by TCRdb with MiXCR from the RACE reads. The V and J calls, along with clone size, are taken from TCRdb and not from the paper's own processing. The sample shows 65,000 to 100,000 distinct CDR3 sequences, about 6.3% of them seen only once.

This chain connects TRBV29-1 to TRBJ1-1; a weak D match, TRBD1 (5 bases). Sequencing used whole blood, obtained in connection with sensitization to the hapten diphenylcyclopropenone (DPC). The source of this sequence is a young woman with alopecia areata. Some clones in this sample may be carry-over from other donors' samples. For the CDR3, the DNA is TGCAGCGTTGAGGGGCTCATGAACACTGAAGCTTTCTTT. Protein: CSVEGLMNTEAFF.